Presented here are 9 T cell receptor beta chains from one specimen sequenced in a study of blood T cell repertoires in COVID-19. Using immunoSEQ multiplex PCR, the repertoire was profiled, and TCRdb retains in-frame clones only, with some absent. The sample consists of under 300,000 clones, roughly 89% of them appearing once. Sequencing used peripheral blood. The receptors shown here come from a woman aged 60-75 years with COVID-19, enrolled during active disease.

The chain couples TRBV6-5 to TRBJ1-5, with 8 bases lining up with TRBD1. After removal of 5 bases from V and 9 bases from J, the junction contained 12 bases not matched to a gene. Germline V gene sequence: CDR1 MNHEY, CDR2 SVGAGI. The CDR3 is 15 residues long. The CDR3 nucleotides are TGTGCCAGCAGTCAGACAGGGGACCGGGTAAGGCCCCAGCATTTT. It encodes CASSQTGDRVRPQHF.

The gene calls are TRBV3-1 (or the pseudogene TRBV3-2) and TRBJ2-2; TRBD1 is a possible D gene (6 bases). The CDR3 runs 16 residues. CDR1 and CDR2 from the germline V gene are LGHDT and YNNKEL (reference sequence). Trimming removed 2 bases from V and 4 bases from J, with 14 bases in between. Here the CDR3 reads CASSQSYRVATGELFF. The CDR3 coding sequence is TGTGCCAGCAGCCAAAGCTACAGGGTGGCCACCGGGGAGCTGTTTTTT.

Here the CDR3 reads CASSMSRSYNEQFF. CDR3 nucleotides: TGTGCCAGTAGTATGTCCCGTTCCTACAATGAGCAGTTCTTC. This chain uses TRBV19 with TRBJ2-1; no clear D. The CDR3 has 14 amino acids. Germline V gene data show CDR1 as LNHDA and CDR2 as SQIVND (reference sequence). Trimming took off 3 bases at V and 1 base at J, with 7 bases between the two ends.

The J gene is TRBJ2-1, the V gene TRBV30; D may be TRBD1 (5 bases). Trimming left V 0 bases short and J 0 bases short, with 9 bases between. CDR1 GTSNPN and CDR2 SVGIG come from the germline V gene (reference sequence). The CDR3 sequence is 15 residues long. The CDR3 DNA reads TGTGCCTGGAGTGTCACAGGTAGCTCCTACAATGAGCAGTTCTTC. This sequence encodes CAWSVTGSSYNEQFF.

This chain uses TRBV19 with TRBJ2-2; 11 bases match TRBD1. The ends lost 4 bases at V and 4 bases at J; junction bases unmatched: 8. The germline V gene has CDR1 LNHDA and CDR2 SQIVND (reference sequence). This CDR3 is 17 amino acids long. The CDR3 nucleotides read TGTGCCAGTAGTAAGGGGAGGACAGGGGGCACCACCGGGGAGCTGTTTTTT. Encoded protein: CASSKGRTGGTTGELFF.

V usage is TRBV19 and J usage is TRBJ1-2, with 8 bases fitting TRBD1. Germline loops: CDR1 LNHDA, CDR2 SQIVND (reference sequence). Trimming took 5 bases from V and 4 from J; bases not matched to a gene: 9. This CDR3 spans 15 amino acids. The CDR3 protein is CASSPTRDRTYGYTF. The CDR3 DNA sequence: TGTGCCAGTAGTCCCACCCGGGACAGGACCTATGGCTACACCTTC.

V gene TRBV7-2 combines with J gene TRBJ2-2, with D perhaps matching TRBD2 (6 bases). Germline CDR1 SGHTA, CDR2 FQGNSA. The CDR3 consists of 16 residues. Trimming left V 4 bases short and J 1 base short, with 13 bases between. This CDR3 reads CASSSMGGRNTGELFF. The CDR3 DNA reads as TGTGCCAGCAGCTCCATGGGGGGTAGGAACACCGGGGAGCTGTTTTTT.

The chain couples TRBV28 to TRBJ1-1; the D gene is possibly TRBD1 (5 bases). V was cut by 1 base and J by 1 base, with 16 bases left in between. Germline V gene lookup returns CDR1 MDHEN and CDR2 SYDVKM. This CDR3 has 17 amino acids. CDR3: CASSLSTLTGGNTEAFF. CDR3 coding DNA: TGTGCCAGCAGTTTATCCACCCTTACAGGTGGGAACACTGAAGCTTTCTTT.

The CDR3, as DNA: TGTGCCTGGACCCAACGGGTCTCCTATAATTCACCCCTCCACTTT. Translated: CAWTQRVSYNSPLHF. The chain combines TRBV30 with TRBJ1-6; D unresolved. Germline V CDR1 and CDR2: GTSNPN, SVGIG (reference sequence). The CDR3 sequence is 15 residues long. V shed 4 bases and J shed 0 bases, with 10 bases lying between them.